This is a list of T cell receptor beta chains from one sample in a study of T-cell memory formation after mild COVID-19. TCRdb used MiXCR to reprocess the 5' RACE reads, holding one entry per CDR3 protein. The table lists 390,000 or so distinct CDR3 sequences, approximately 15% of them singletons, with under 25% in the top ten. The sequenced material came from PBMCs or a T cell subset sorted from them (not recorded which). These receptors were collected from a man aged 18-30 years who had mild COVID-19 (a few samples of this study predate the infection). Cell type and time point are not known. CDR3s include the opening cysteine and the closing phenylalanine or tryptophan. The D gene is left open where the match is weak. Size is omitted from some rows. Given values are once, few, many or a class for expanded clones.

>TRBD2|TRBJ2-3|TRBV7-3|-
CASSLGGRGGAADTQYF
TGTGCCAGCAGCTTAGGAGGACGCGGGGGGGCCGCAGATACGCAGTATTTT
>TRBD2|TRBJ2-3|TRBV18|-
CASPPPGGPDTQYF
TGTGCCAGCCCACCACCGGGGGGGCCAGATACGCAGTATTTT
>-|TRBJ2-3|TRBV5-6|many
CASSLRDYTQYF
TGTGCCAGCAGCTTGCGGGACTATACGCAGTATTTT
>-|TRBJ2-2|TRBV29-1|few
CSVARPEGNTGELFF
TGCAGCGTGGCCCGCCCGGAGGGAAACACCGGGGAGCTGTTTTTT
>-|TRBJ2-4|TRBV19|-
CASSTPGTTKNIQYF
TGTGCCAGTAGCACCCCCGGGACAACGAAAAACATTCAGTACTTC
>-|TRBJ2-7|TRBV5-6|few
CASRFSGSEQYF
TGTGCCAGCAGGTTTTCGGGTTCCGAGCAGTACTTC
>-|TRBJ2-1|TRBV11-1|-
CASSFNGDLYNEQFF
TGTGCCAGCAGCTTTAACGGAGACCTCTACAATGAGCAGTTCTTC
>TRBD1|TRBJ2-3|TRBV20-1|-
CSASNPGQGGDTQYF
TGCAGTGCTTCTAATCCGGGACAGGGGGGGGATACGCAGTATTTT
>-|TRBJ2-5|TRBV4-1|-
CASSQGQGDQETQYF
TGCGCCAGCAGCCAGGGACAAGGGGACCAAGAGACCCAGTACTTC
>-|TRBJ1-5|TRBV6-5|-
CASSLRKNQPQHF
TGTGCCAGCAGTTTGCGTAAGAATCAGCCCCAGCATTTT
>-|TRBJ1-1|TRBV7-7|-
CASSSSLNTEAFF
TGTGCCAGCAGCTCTAGCCTGAACACTGAAGCTTTCTTT
>TRBD1|TRBJ1-1|TRBV20-1|-
CSAFTFSGGGTEAFF
TGCAGTGCCTTCACCTTCTCAGGGGGCGGCACTGAAGCTTTCTTT
>TRBD2|TRBJ2-5|TRBV7-2|-
CASSPPDSGGTKTQYF
TGTGCCAGCAGCCCCCCTGATAGCGGGGGGACGAAGACCCAGTACTTC
>-|TRBJ1-1|TRBV29-1|-
CSVRFSGTEAFF
TGCAGCGTTCGATTCAGTGGGACTGAAGCTTTCTTT
>-|TRBJ1-5|TRBV11-2|-
CASSLGADSNQPQHF
TGTGCCAGCAGCTTAGGTGCGGATAGCAATCAGCCCCAGCATTTT
>TRBD2|TRBJ2-7|TRBV6-2/TRBV6-3|few
CASSYPLAGGRSYEQYF
TGTGCCAGCAGTTACCCCCTAGCGGGGGGAAGAAGCTACGAGCAGTACTTC
>-|TRBJ1-6|TRBV19|-
CASRDTANSPLHF
TGTGCCAGTAGGGACACGGCCAATTCACCCCTCCACTTT
>-|TRBJ2-5|TRBV15|few
CATSRRDGRGSGETQYF
TGTGCCACCAGCCGACGGGATGGGAGGGGGTCAGGAGAGACCCAGTACTTC
>TRBD2|TRBJ2-3|TRBV20-1|-
CSARGALAGNTDTQYF
TGCAGTGCTAGAGGGGCGCTAGCGGGGAACACAGATACGCAGTATTTT
>-|TRBJ2-3|TRBV5-1|-
CASSLTQGFTDTQYF
TGCGCCAGCAGCTTGACTCAGGGCTTCACAGATACGCAGTATTTT
>-|TRBJ1-1|TRBV12-3/TRBV12-4|-
CASSLSGRDTEAFF
TGTGCCAGCAGTTTATCAGGGAGGGACACTGAAGCTTTCTTT
>-|TRBJ2-5|TRBV20-1|-
CSANEPSGVQETQYF
TGCAGTGCTAATGAGCCCTCCGGGGTCCAAGAGACCCAGTACTTC
>TRBD2|TRBJ2-1|TRBV5-4|few
CASSLGTSGGASYNEQFF
TGTGCCAGCAGCTTGGGTACTAGCGGGGGGGCCTCCTACAATGAGCAGTTCTTC
>-|TRBJ2-5|TRBV7-8|few
CASSLLRGAVQETQYF
TGTGCCAGCAGCTTACTACGGGGGGCGGTTCAAGAGACCCAGTACTTC
>TRBD2|TRBJ2-5|TRBV10-3|few
CAISEDLAGDEGQYF
TGTGCCATCAGTGAGGATCTAGCGGGGGATGAGGGCCAGTACTTC
>-|TRBJ1-5|TRBV3-1|-
CASSQGADSNQPQHF
TGTGCCAGCAGCCAAGGGGCCGATAGCAATCAGCCCCAGCATTTT
>-|TRBJ2-1|TRBV29-1|few
CSVGVLGGPGNEQFF
TGCAGCGTCGGTGTTTTGGGGGGGCCGGGCAATGAGCAGTTCTTC
>-|TRBJ2-1|TRBV25-1|few
CASSGVSRNEQFF
TGTGCCAGCAGTGGGGTCTCACGCAATGAGCAGTTCTTC
>-|TRBJ2-7|TRBV14|few
CASSHLKGRGPYEQYF
TGTGCCAGCAGCCACCTCAAGGGCAGGGGCCCCTACGAGCAGTACTTC
>-|TRBJ2-3|TRBV4-2|few
CASSQGVGGRHDTQYF
TGTGCCAGCAGCCAAGGGGTCGGGGGGCGTCACGATACGCAGTATTTT
>-|TRBJ2-5|TRBV2|many
CASSFTGETQYF
TGTGCCAGCTCCTTCACAGGGGAGACCCAGTACTTC
>TRBD1|TRBJ2-2|TRBV27|many
CASSLSRQGYAGELFF
TGTGCCAGCAGTTTATCGAGACAGGGGTACGCCGGGGAGCTGTTTTTT
>-|TRBJ2-1|TRBV27|many
CASSRGSTINEQFF
TGTGCCAGCAGTCGAGGTAGCACGATCAATGAGCAGTTCTTC
>TRBD1|TRBJ2-3|TRBV6-1|few
CASPGTGHTDTQYF
TGTGCCAGCCCGGGGACAGGGCACACAGATACGCAGTATTTT
>-|TRBJ1-6|TRBV27|-
CASRERGPYNSPLHF
TGTGCCAGCCGGGAAAGGGGCCCCTATAATTCACCCCTCCACTTT
>-|TRBJ2-3|TRBV2|-
CASSPMRDSTDTQYF
TGTGCCAGCTCCCCGATGCGGGATTCCACAGATACGCAGTATTTT